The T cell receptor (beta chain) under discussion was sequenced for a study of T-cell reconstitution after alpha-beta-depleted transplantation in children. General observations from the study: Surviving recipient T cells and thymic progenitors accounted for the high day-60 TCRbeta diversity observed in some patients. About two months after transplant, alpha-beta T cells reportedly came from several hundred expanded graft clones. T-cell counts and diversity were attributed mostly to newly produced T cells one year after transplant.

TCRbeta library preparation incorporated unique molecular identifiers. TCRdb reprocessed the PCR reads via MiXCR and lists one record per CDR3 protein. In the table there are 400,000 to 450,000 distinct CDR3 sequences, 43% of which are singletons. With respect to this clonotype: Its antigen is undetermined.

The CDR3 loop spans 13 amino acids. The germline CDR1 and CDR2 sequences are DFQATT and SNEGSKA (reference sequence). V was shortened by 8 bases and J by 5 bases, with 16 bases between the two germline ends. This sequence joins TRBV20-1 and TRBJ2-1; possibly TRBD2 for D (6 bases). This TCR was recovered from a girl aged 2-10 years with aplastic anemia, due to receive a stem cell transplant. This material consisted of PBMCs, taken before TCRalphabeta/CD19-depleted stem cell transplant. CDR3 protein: CSSSGSSHNEQFF. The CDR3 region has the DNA TGCAGTTCGAGCGGGTCCTCACACAATGAGCAGTTCTTC.